The 7 T cell receptor beta chains below all came from one sample that was sequenced in a study of cytotoxic CD8 clonotypes in ibrutinib-treated CLL. Produced via immunoSEQ multiplex PCR; TCRdb's table is partial and in-frame only. The sample carries some 81,000 clones, around 79% recorded once. Specimen: PBMCs, collected after 12 months of ibrutinib treatment. These receptors all stem from a human donor with chronic lymphocytic leukemia.

The chain uses TRBV7-6 and TRBJ2-1; TRBD2 agrees at 9 bases. V shed 5 bases, J shed 9 bases, and the junction held 11 bases outside the gene matches. The CDR3 consists of 15 residues. Germline-derived CDR1 and CDR2 are SGHVS and FNYEAQ. The CDR3 nucleotides are TGTGCCAGCAGCCTTAGCGGGAGATCCGGTGTTGAGCAGTTCTTC. Translating gives CASSLSGRSGVEQFF. The variable domain in full, with the rest retrieved from reference TRBV7-6 and TRBJ2-1, is GAGVSQSPRYKVTKRGQDVALRCDPISGHVSLYWYRQALGQGPEFLTYFNYEAQQDKSGLPNDRFSAERPEGSISTLTIQRTEQRDSAMYRCASSLSGRSGVEQFFGPGTRLTVL.

The V and J genes are TRBV28 and TRBJ1-2; possibly TRBD1 for D (5 bases). V lost 0 bases and J 1 base, leaving 12 bases between the germline ends. Germline loops: CDR1 MDHEN, CDR2 SYDVKM. This CDR3 is built from 16 residues. CDR3 sequence reads: CASSLWPQGGNYGYTF. The CDR3, as DNA: TGTGCCAGCAGTTTATGGCCGCAGGGCGGTAACTATGGCTACACCTTC.

The rearrangement joins TRBV19 to TRBJ2-7; 7 bases fit TRBD1. The V gene end was trimmed by 5 bases and the J gene end by 4 bases; junction bases not matched to a gene: 8. The CDR3 has 14 amino acids. CDR1 and CDR2 (germline): LNHDA, SQIVND (reference sequence). The CDR3 region is CASSPTHRGYEQYF. CDR3 bases: TGTGCCAGTAGTCCCACCCACAGGGGTTACGAGCAGTACTTC. Supplemented by reference TRBV19 and TRBJ2-7, the full variable domain reads DGGITQSPKYLFRKEGQNVTLSCEQNLNHDAMYWYRQDPGQGLRLIYYSQIVNDFQKGDIAEGYSVSREKKESFPLTVTSAQKNPTAFYLCASSPTHRGYEQYFGPGTRLTVT.

CDR3 sequence: CASSHDHRDSHGYTF. In nucleotides, the CDR3 is TGTGCCAGCAGCCACGACCACCGGGACAGCCATGGCTACACCTTC. This sequence joins TRBV7-9 and TRBJ1-2, with 7 bases matching TRBD1. The J segment lost 6 bases and the V segment lost 5 bases, leaving 12 bases of the junction unmatched. In germline, CDR1 is SEHNR, CDR2 FQNEAQ (reference sequence). The CDR3 is 15 residues long. Full variable domain (rest looked up from reference TRBV7-9 and TRBJ1-2): DTGVSQNPRHKITKRGQNVTFRCDPISEHNRLYWYRQTLGQGPEFLTYFQNEAQLEKSRLLSDRFSAERPKGSFSTLEIQRTEQGDSAMYLCASSHDHRDSHGYTFGSGTRLTVV.

This clone was recorded a few times. CDR3 bases: TGTGCCAGTAACCGAGGGGGCGACAATCAGCCCCAGCATTTT. It is translated as CASNRGGDNQPQHF. The chain employs TRBV19 and TRBJ1-5, with 7 bases that match TRBD1. The CDR3 runs 14 residues. Per germline, CDR1 LNHDA and CDR2 SQIVND (reference sequence). J gave up 3 bases and V 7 bases, and 6 bases lay outside the gene matches. Using reference TRBV19 and TRBJ1-5 for the parts outside the CDR3, the full variable domain is DGGITQSPKYLFRKEGQNVTLSCEQNLNHDAMYWYRQDPGQGLRLIYYSQIVNDFQKGDIAEGYSVSREKKESFPLTVTSAQKNPTAFYLCASNRGGDNQPQHFGDGTRLSIL.

The V call is TRBV27, the J call TRBJ1-1; weak D call: TRBD1 (5 bases). V lost 6 bases and J 5 bases, leaving 16 bases between the germline ends. Looked up from germline, CDR1 is MNHEY and CDR2 is SMNVEV (reference sequence). This CDR3 region has 14 residues. CDR3 region: CASRSAGGRTEAFF. CDR3 bases: TGTGCCAGCAGGTCCGCCGGGGGGAGGACTGAAGCTTTCTTT.

The gene calls are TRBV11-2 and TRBJ2-1; 7 bases are shared with TRBD2. Germline loops: CDR1 SGHAT, CDR2 FQNNGV. The CDR3 totals 13 residues. V dropped 5 bases and J dropped 14; count of bases not matched to a gene: 12. In DNA, the CDR3 is TGTGCCAGCAGCCCCGCCCCTGGGGGAGGGGAGTTCTTC. It codes for CASSPAPGGGEFF.